This T cell receptor beta chain came from a study of blood T cell repertoires in COVID-19. The wider study: Specimens from acute and convalescent COVID-19 originated in the United States, Italy and Spain. The cDNA or gDNA used as material had been derived from T cells, B-cell-depleted T cells, or PBMCs.

With 2 bases removed from V and 2 bases from J, the gap between germline ends came to 10 bases. The CDR3 runs to 14 residues. Germline loops: CDR1 SNHLY, CDR2 FYNNEI. Per the authors' pipeline: Researchers report that nucleated cell counts were estimated from reference gene primer amplification. TCRdb's copy holds only in-frame clones and misses some; the assay was immunoSEQ multiplex PCR. From that table come the V and J calls and clone size; the DNA was used to work out D and trimming. The table includes some 250,000 clones, nearly 90% detected once. This receptor was taken from a human donor in a cohort sampled during active COVID-19. The chain has TRBV2 and TRBJ2-7; a weak D match, TRBD2 (5 bases). Sequences were obtained from peripheral blood. The DNA for the CDR3 is TGTGCCAGCAGTGAACTGGAGGAGGCCTACGAGCAGTACTTC. It is translated as CASSELEEAYEQYF.